What follows are 18 T cell receptor beta chains derived from one specimen sequenced in a study of cytomegalovirus exposure and HLA in healthy donors. Use of 60 Vbeta and 13 Jbeta primers characterized the PCR. TCRdb keeps only in-frame clones here, not all; method: immunoSEQ multiplex PCR. The repertoire consists of over 75,000 clones, with 77% occurring once and the leading ten covering around 7.8%. Sequenced sample: PBMCs. The receptors were sampled from a man over 45 in good health and CMV-seropositive.

The V call is TRBV19, the J call TRBJ2-7; a possible D gene is TRBD2 (5 bases). Germline V lookup: CDR1 LNHDA, CDR2 SQIVND (reference sequence). CDR3 length equals 11 residues. V was pared by 9 bases and J by 2 bases, with 8 bases between. CDR3: CARGAPYEQYF. In DNA, the CDR3 is TGTGCCAGGGGAGCCCCCTACGAGCAGTACTTC. Variable domain in full (rest from reference TRBV19 and TRBJ2-7): DGGITQSPKYLFRKEGQNVTLSCEQNLNHDAMYWYRQDPGQGLRLIYYSQIVNDFQKGDIAEGYSVSREKKESFPLTVTSAQKNPTAFYLCARGAPYEQYFGPGTRLTVT.

The chain couples TRBV9 to TRBJ1-2; D is undetermined. CDR3 length: 11 amino acids. Deletions cut 4 bases from V and 8 bases from J, with 9 bases between. The germline V gene encodes CDR1 SGDLS and CDR2 YYNGEE. The DNA for the CDR3 is TGTGCCAGCAGCCTACTAGGAGGCTACACCTTC. Protein sequence: CASSLLGGYTF.

This clone is a singleton in its sample. This chain joins TRBV18 and TRBJ2-7; TRBD1 is a possible D gene (5 bases). CDR3 length: 15 amino acids. V lost 3 bases and J 3 bases, leaving 15 bases between the germline ends. Per the germline V gene, CDR1 is KGHSH and CDR2 is LQKENI. The CDR3 sequence: CASSPQGQGYYEQYF. The CDR3 DNA reads TGTGCCAGCTCACCCCAAGGGCAGGGATACTACGAGCAGTACTTC.

V is TRBV30 and J is TRBJ2-6; no clear D gene. Germline lookup yields CDR1 GTSNPN and CDR2 SVGIG (reference sequence). The CDR3 length is 13 residues. The V end lost 4 bases, the J end lost 0 bases, and 4 bases lay between the germline ends. CDR3 sequence reads: CAWTLSGANVLTF. The CDR3 DNA reads as TGTGCCTGGACCCTCTCTGGGGCCAACGTCCTGACTTTC.

The chain is built from TRBV2 and TRBJ2-5; 10 bases align to TRBD2. V shed 6 bases, J shed 6 bases, and the junction held 10 bases outside the gene matches. Germline CDR1 SNHLY, CDR2 FYNNEI. The CDR3 covers 15 residues. CDR3 residues: CASRRSGGVDKTQYF. The CDR3 bases are TGTGCCAGCAGGAGGAGCGGGGGGGTCGATAAGACCCAGTACTTC.

The V call is TRBV5-1, the J call TRBJ1-1, with D possibly matching TRBD1 (5 bases). This CDR3 comprises 14 residues. CDR1 and CDR2 (germline): SGHRS, YFSETQ. V shed 4 bases and J shed 1 base, with 11 bases lying between them. The CDR3 loop is CASSLRTPNTEAFF. DNA for the CDR3: TGCGCCAGCAGCCTTCGGACACCGAACACTGAAGCTTTCTTT.

The V call is TRBV11-2, the J call TRBJ2-7; TRBD1 agrees at 8 bases. V gave up 5 bases and J gave up 5 bases; unmatched junction bases: 8. The germline V gene encodes CDR1 SGHAT and CDR2 FQNNGV. The CDR3 sequence is 14 residues long. This chain's CDR3 is CASSRWTGTDEQYF. The CDR3 DNA reads TGTGCCAGCAGCCGGTGGACAGGGACGGACGAGCAGTACTTC. The full variable domain, in which reference TRBV11-2 and TRBJ2-7 provide the parts outside the CDR3, is EAGVAQSPRYKIIEKRQSVAFWCNPISGHATLYWYQQILGQGPKLLIQFQNNGVVDDSQLPKDRFSAERLKGVDSTLKIQPAKLEDSAVYLCASSRWTGTDEQYFGPGTRLTVT.

The chain links TRBV28 to TRBJ1-5; no reliable D call. The V gene lost 6 bases and the J gene lost 1 base, with 10 bases spanning the gap. Germline loops: CDR1 MDHEN, CDR2 SYDVKM. This CDR3 spans 14 amino acids. The CDR3 protein is CASRLPGSNQPQHF. CDR3 nucleotide sequence: TGTGCCAGCAGACTACCTGGGAGCAATCAGCCCCAGCATTTT.

This sequence joins TRBV9 and TRBJ1-2; no reliable D call. Between the trimmed V and J ends, which lost 4 bases and 5 bases, there was a span of 15 bases. The V gene's germline CDR1 is SGDLS and CDR2 YYNGEE. The length of the CDR3 is 14 residues. CDR3 amino acids: CASSKGLRDYGYTF. CDR3 nucleotide sequence: TGTGCCAGCAGCAAGGGATTGCGGGATTATGGCTACACCTTC.

J is TRBJ1-1 and V is TRBV7-2, with 10 bases matching TRBD1. The CDR3 sequence is 17 residues long. With V trimmed by 1 base and J by 1 base, 6 bases remained unmatched. In germline, CDR1 is SGHTA, CDR2 FQGNSA. As DNA, the CDR3 is TGTGCCAGCAGCTTAGTTCCGACAGGGGGCTGGAACACTGAAGCTTTCTTT. Protein: CASSLVPTGGWNTEAFF.

This rearrangement joins TRBV4-3 to TRBJ2-4; no reliable D call. CDR1 is LGHNA, CDR2 YSLEER, per germline. The CDR3 has 17 amino acids. Trimming took off 0 bases at V and 0 bases at J, with 12 bases between the two ends. This chain's CDR3 is CASSQDFGGLAKNIQYF. DNA of the CDR3: TGCGCCAGCAGCCAAGATTTCGGCGGATTAGCCAAAAACATTCAGTACTTC.

The chain carries TRBV7-2 and TRBJ1-5; D is undetermined. The CDR3 has 14 amino acids. Trimming took 0 bases from V and 4 from J, leaving 7 bases between them. Per germline, CDR1 SGHTA and CDR2 FQGNSA. Here the CDR3 DNA reads TGTGCCAGCAGCTTAGCGTTACAGAATCAGCCCCAGCATTTT. This codes for CASSLALQNQPQHF.

The chain joins TRBV5-1 to TRBJ2-3; tentatively, D is TRBD2 (5 bases). The CDR3 runs 13 residues. Trimming pared 0 bases from V and 5 bases from J, leaving 7 bases between. Germline CDR1 and CDR2: SGHRS and YFSETQ. CDR3 sequence: CASSLAGEDTQYF. The CDR3 nucleotides are TGCGCCAGCAGCTTGGCCGGGGAAGATACGCAGTATTTT. The full variable domain, its missing parts supplied by reference TRBV5-1 and TRBJ2-3, is KAGVTQTPRYLIKTRGQQVTLSCSPISGHRSVSWYQQTPGQGLQFLFEYFSETQRNKGNFPGRFSGRQFSNSRSEMNVSTLELGDSALYLCASSLAGEDTQYFGPGTRLTVL.

V and J are TRBV6-6 and TRBJ1-5; no clear D. Germline V gene lookup returns CDR1 MNHNY and CDR2 SVGAGI (reference sequence). Trimming removed 0 bases from V and 6 bases from J, with 3 bases in between. The CDR3 covers 12 residues. The CDR3 loop reads CASSYSFQPQHF. The CDR3 DNA reads TGTGCCAGCAGTTACTCCTTTCAGCCCCAGCATTTT.

This rearrangement joins TRBV19 to TRBJ1-6; 7 bases align to TRBD1. From germline, CDR1 is LNHDA and CDR2 SQIVND (reference sequence). Unmatched junction bases numbered 6, after V lost 4 bases and J lost 3 bases. The CDR3 length is 16 residues. CDR3 coding DNA: TGTGCCAGTAGTAGGTGGGACAGAGTCTATAATTCACCCCTCCACTTT. It translates to CASSRWDRVYNSPLHF.

The rearrangement joins TRBV7-8 to TRBJ1-5, with D unclear. This CDR3 is built from 13 residues. Trimming shortened V by 5 bases and J by 13 bases, and 18 bases separated the two germline ends. The germline gives CDR1 SGHVS, CDR2 FQNEAQ. The CDR3 here is CASSPSRQVPQHF. As DNA, the CDR3 is TGTGCCAGCAGCCCGTCCCGACAAGTGCCTCAGCATTTT.

V gene TRBV29-1 combines with J gene TRBJ1-5; D perhaps matches TRBD1 (6 bases). The CDR3 has 14 amino acids. V lost 7 bases and J lost 7, with 20 bases in between. The germline V gene has CDR1 SQVTM and CDR2 ANQGSEA. This chain's CDR3 is CSAELGGVGQPQHF. Written as DNA, the CDR3 is TGCAGCGCCGAACTAGGGGGGGTTGGGCAGCCCCAGCATTTT.

The chain employs TRBV14 and TRBJ2-1; D call uncertain. The germline CDR1 and CDR2 sequences are SGHDN and FVKESK. This CDR3 region has 13 residues. The V end lost 1 base, the J end lost 7 bases, and 8 bases lay between the germline ends. In DNA, the CDR3 is TGTGCCAGCAGCCAAGTCGTGCAGAATGAGCAGTTCTTC. Translating gives CASSQVVQNEQFF.